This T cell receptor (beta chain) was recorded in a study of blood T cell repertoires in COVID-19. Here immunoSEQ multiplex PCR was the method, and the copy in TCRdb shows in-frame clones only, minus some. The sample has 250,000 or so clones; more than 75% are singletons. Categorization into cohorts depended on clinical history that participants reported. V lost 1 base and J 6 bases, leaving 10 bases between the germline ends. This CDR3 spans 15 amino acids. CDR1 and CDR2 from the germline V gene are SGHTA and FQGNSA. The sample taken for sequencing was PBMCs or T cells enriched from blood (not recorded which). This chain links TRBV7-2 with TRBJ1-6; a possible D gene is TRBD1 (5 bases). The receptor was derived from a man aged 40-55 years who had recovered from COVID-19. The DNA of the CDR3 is TGTGCCAGCAGCTTAGTCGGGGGAAGTAATTCACCCCTCCACTTT. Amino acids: CASSLVGGSNSPLHF.